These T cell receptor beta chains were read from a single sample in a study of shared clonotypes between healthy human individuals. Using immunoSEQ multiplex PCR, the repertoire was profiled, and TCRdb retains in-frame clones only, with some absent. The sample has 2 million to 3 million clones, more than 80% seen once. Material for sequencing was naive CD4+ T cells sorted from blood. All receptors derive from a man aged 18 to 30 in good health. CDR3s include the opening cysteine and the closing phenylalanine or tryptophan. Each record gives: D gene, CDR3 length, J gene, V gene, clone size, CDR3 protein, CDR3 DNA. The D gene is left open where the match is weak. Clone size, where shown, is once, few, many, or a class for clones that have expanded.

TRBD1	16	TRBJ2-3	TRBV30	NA	CAWSVPGQGITDTQYF	TGTGCCTGGAGTGTCCCGGGACAGGGGATCACAGATACGCAGTATTTT
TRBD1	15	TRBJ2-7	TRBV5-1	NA	CASSDRDRSSYEQYF	TGCGCCAGCAGCGACCGGGACAGGAGCTCCTACGAGCAGTACTTC
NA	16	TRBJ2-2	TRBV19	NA	CASSPRGAGGAGELFF	TGTGCCAGTAGTCCCCGGGGGGCAGGGGGAGCCGGGGAGCTGTTTTTT
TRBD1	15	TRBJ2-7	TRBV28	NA	CASSSRDRPDYEQYF	TGTGCCAGCAGTTCACGGGACAGGCCAGACTACGAGCAGTACTTC
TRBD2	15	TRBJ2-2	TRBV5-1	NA	CASSLDSGGTGELFF	TGCGCCAGCAGCTTGGATAGCGGGGGCACCGGGGAGCTGTTTTTT
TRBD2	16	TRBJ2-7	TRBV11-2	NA	CASSSSLSGRRHEQYF	TGTGCCAGCAGCTCAAGTCTTAGCGGGAGACGGCACGAGCAGTACTTC
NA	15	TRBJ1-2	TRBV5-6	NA	CASSLAGPTNYGYTF	TGTGCCAGCAGCTTGGCGGGTCCGACTAACTATGGCTACACCTTC
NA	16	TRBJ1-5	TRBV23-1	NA	CASSQSGPPGTQPQHF	TGCGCCAGCAGTCAATCGGGACCCCCGGGGACTCAGCCCCAGCATTTT
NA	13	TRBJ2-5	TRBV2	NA	CASRRGPRETQYF	TGTGCCAGCAGGAGAGGGCCTAGGGAGACCCAGTACTTC
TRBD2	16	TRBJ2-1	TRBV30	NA	CAWTVERGGRNNEQFF	TGTGCCTGGACCGTTGAGCGTGGCGGGAGAAACAATGAGCAGTTCTTC
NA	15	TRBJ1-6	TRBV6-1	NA	CASSWPGQASSPLHF	TGTGCCAGCAGTTGGCCGGGACAAGCTAGTTCACCCCTCCACTTT
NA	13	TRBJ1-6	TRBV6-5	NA	CASSYLDNSPLHF	TGTGCCAGCAGTTACCTGGATAATTCACCCCTCCACTTT
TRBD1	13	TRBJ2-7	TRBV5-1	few	CASSSGQGYEQYF	TGCGCCAGCAGCTCGGGACAGGGGTACGAGCAGTACTTC
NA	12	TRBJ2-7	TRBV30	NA	CAWSAVENEQYF	TGTGCCTGGAGCGCGGTGGAGAACGAGCAGTACTTC
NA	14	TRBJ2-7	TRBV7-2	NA	CASSLGTVSYEQYF	TGTGCCAGCAGCTTAGGGACAGTGAGTTACGAGCAGTACTTC
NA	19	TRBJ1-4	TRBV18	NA	CASSPQPVQVGATNEKLFF	TGTGCCAGCTCACCACAGCCAGTGCAAGTGGGTGCAACTAATGAAAAACTGTTTTTT
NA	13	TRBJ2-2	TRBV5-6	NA	CASSGTLTGELFF	TGTGCCAGCAGCGGGACTTTAACCGGGGAGCTGTTTTTT
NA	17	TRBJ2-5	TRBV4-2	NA	CASSQDWVTALQETQYF	TGTGCCAGCAGCCAAGATTGGGTGACAGCACTCCAAGAGACCCAGTACTTC
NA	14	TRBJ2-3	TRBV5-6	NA	CASSPLQGADTQYF	TGTGCCAGCAGCCCCCTCCAAGGAGCAGATACGCAGTATTTT
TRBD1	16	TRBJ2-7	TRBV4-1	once	CASSQGQGRSSYEQYF	TGCGCCAGCAGCCAAGGACAGGGCCGGAGCTCCTACGAGCAGTACTTC
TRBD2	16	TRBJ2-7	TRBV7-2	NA	CASSLPHGGTSYEQYF	TGTGCCAGCAGCTTACCTCACGGGGGGACGAGCTACGAGCAGTACTTC
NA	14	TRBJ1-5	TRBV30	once	CAWSVWGGNQPQHF	TGTGCCTGGAGTGTGTGGGGGGGCAATCAGCCCCAGCATTTT
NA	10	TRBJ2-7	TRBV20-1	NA	CSAIRYEQYF	TGCAGTGCTATAAGGTACGAGCAGTACTTC
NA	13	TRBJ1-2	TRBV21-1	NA	CASSNGRAVGYTF	TGTGCCAGCAGCAATGGCAGGGCGGTTGGCTACACCTTC
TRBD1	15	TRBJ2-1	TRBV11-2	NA	CASSLGTGYYNEQFF	TGTGCCAGCAGCTTGGGGACAGGGTATTACAATGAGCAGTTCTTC
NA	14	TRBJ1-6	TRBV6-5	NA	CASRDRFTGFGLHF	TGTGCCAGCCGGGACCGATTCACCGGGTTTGGCCTCCACTTT
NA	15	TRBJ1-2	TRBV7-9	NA	CASRNREDPNYGYTF	TGTGCCAGCAGGAACAGGGAGGACCCTAACTATGGCTACACCTTC
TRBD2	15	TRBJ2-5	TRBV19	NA	CASSVHYREGETQYF	TGTGCCAGTAGTGTACACTATCGGGAGGGTGAGACCCAGTACTTC
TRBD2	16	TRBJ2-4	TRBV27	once	CASSRGDLIAKNIQYF	TGTGCCAGCAGCCGGGGGGACTTAATAGCCAAAAACATTCAGTACTTC
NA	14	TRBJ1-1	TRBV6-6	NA	CASRITGSGAEAFF	TGTGCCAGCAGGATTACAGGGAGTGGCGCTGAAGCTTTCTTT
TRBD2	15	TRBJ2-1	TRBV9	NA	CASSVGPSGVNEQFF	TGTGCCAGCAGCGTAGGCCCTAGCGGGGTCAATGAGCAGTTCTTC
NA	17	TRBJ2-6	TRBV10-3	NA	CAISESTSSSGANVLTF	TGTGCCATCAGTGAGTCGACATCCAGTTCTGGGGCCAACGTCCTGACTTTC
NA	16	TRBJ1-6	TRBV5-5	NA	CASSLRPGPTNSPLHF	TGTGCCAGCAGCTTGCGGCCGGGACCGACAAATTCACCCCTCCACTTT
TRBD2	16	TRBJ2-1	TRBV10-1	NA	CANNETSGSAHNEQFF	TGCGCCAACAATGAGACTAGCGGGAGTGCACACAATGAGCAGTTCTTC
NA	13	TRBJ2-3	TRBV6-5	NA	CASRLGRRDTQYF	TGTGCCAGCAGACTTGGGCGCCGGGATACGCAGTATTTT
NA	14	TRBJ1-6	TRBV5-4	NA	CASSLGQGNSPLHF	TGTGCCAGCAGCTTGGGCCAGGGAAATTCACCCCTCCACTTT
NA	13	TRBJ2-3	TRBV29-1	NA	CSDEELGTDTQYF	TGCAGCGATGAAGAACTAGGTACAGATACGCAGTATTTT
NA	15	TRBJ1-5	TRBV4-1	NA	CASSQIAGVGQPQHF	TGCGCCAGCAGCCAAATTGCGGGAGTAGGTCAGCCCCAGCATTTT
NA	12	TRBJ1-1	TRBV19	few	CASSTANTEAFF	TGTGCCAGTAGTACTGCGAACACTGAAGCTTTCTTT
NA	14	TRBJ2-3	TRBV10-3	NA	CAITTADSLDTQYF	TGTGCCATCACCACAGCGGATTCATTAGATACGCAGTATTTT